The T cell receptor (beta chain) under discussion was sequenced for a study of identifying expanded T cells in peripheral blood. A word on this clone: The antigen is undetermined.

Study conclusions and caveats: Variance in clone template counts between approximately two-week samples significantly increased with total template count across all healthy donors. Technical replicates showed roughly 1.2 changed clones; around 2 weeks roughly 16; four weeks 19.

Some clones are missing from TCRdb's copy, which holds only in-frame ones; the method was immunoSEQ multiplex PCR. The repertoire holds around 120,000 clones, with 80% to 90% as singletons. During the collection period, no donor immune events like infections were recorded. Input material: blood. This clonotype originated in a person between 18 and 70 years old in good health.

CDR3 nucleotide sequence: TGCGCCAGCAGCGACCCTTACCGGGACAGGGGGACTGAAGCTTTCTTT. Protein: CASSDPYRDRGTEAFF. The chain is built from TRBV5-1 and TRBJ1-1, with TRBD1 identical over 11 bases. This CDR3 spans 16 amino acids. After removal of 4 bases from V and 5 bases from J, the junction contained 10 bases not matched to a gene. Germline V gene lookup returns CDR1 SGHRS and CDR2 YFSETQ.